This T cell receptor (beta chain) was recovered during a study of cytomegalovirus exposure and HLA in healthy donors (dated by TCRdb to the late 2010s). Regarding the research as a whole: According to an earlier analysis of a few hundred of the donors, about 179 million T cells yielded 117 million unique TCR beta sequences and around 300 Gb of sequence data. An early release that covered about 600 HLA-typed donors contained about 290 gigabases of sequencing data and tens of millions of unique TCR sequences. Of the 300 to 450 genotyped donors, 65% to 90% were placed in the genetic ancestry cluster associated with self-reported Caucasian donors. The aim of the study was to test whether cataloging public T cell receptors could identify signatures of past pathogen exposure. The study used immunosequencing to profile the T cell repertoires of approximately 690 subjects and linked those repertoires to cytomegalovirus serostatus. In addition to the first cohort of around 670 subjects, a separate validation cohort of under 150 different subjects was used. To predict cytomegalovirus infection status, the study brought together high-throughput TCR immunosequencing, statistical association of individual TCRs with disease status, and machine learning. In a later analysis, previously published TCR beta repertoires from 666 donors were re-analyzed and high-resolution HLA genotyping was added so that TCR occurrence patterns could be studied. In the later analysis, no new phenotypic data were used to find candidate immune exposures; instead, reliance was placed on TCR beta sequences and their occurrence across donors. An earlier analysis of around 640 of the donors used high-throughput TCR beta sequencing to judge whether each TCR beta V gene segment behaved as functional or pseudogenic. Alongside the repertoire data, information on donor age, sex, ethnicity and CMV serostatus was compiled. A later genetic analysis used genome-wide SNP genotypes for about 60% of the roughly 670 donors, treating that subset as a discovery cohort. Every discovery cohort repertoire had been produced on one sequencing platform. Class I and class II HLA loci were covered by the typing at four-digit resolution. Typing coverage differed by locus: A, B, C, DRB1 and DQB1 were typed in roughly 620-630 donors, DQA1 in 522, DPA1 in 600 to 610, and DPB1 in 450 to 490. About five DR-DQ haplotypes were handled as single units for association and clustering because linkage in the cohort was strong. Among about 390 genotyped donors of the cohort, an average of approximately 250,000 unique TCR beta nucleotide sequences were sequenced per donor, roughly a sixth of them non-productive.

General conclusions and limits of the study: Most TCR sequences were seen in very few donors, while some public TCRs were found in many individuals. Because counts were too low, 15 to 20 rarely observed V segments, including chromosome 9 orphons, were left out of the earlier analysis of 587 of the donors. The cohort was sequenced for TCR beta chains only, and without alpha or paired-chain data the features that could be detected were limited. A later analysis found that most CMV-associated TCR beta chains appeared HLA-restricted, with HLA associations seemingly driven largely by CMV exposure. A later analysis found that TCR association rates varied across HLA loci, with DRB1 alleles showing the most associated TCRs and HLA-C alleles the fewest. Specific HLA alleles were associated with roughly 17,000 TCR beta sequences at a false discovery rate of 0.05 in a later analysis. The authors suggested that the approach could potentially be generalized to other disease states and immunological phenotypes. Several of the top co-occurrence clusters appeared to be linked to parvovirus B19, influenza, CMV and Epstein-Barr virus, according to a later analysis. Assigning TCR associations to individual alleles was difficult when HLA alleles, especially DR and DQ, strongly co-occurred. In vitro tests confirmed that a few of the cytomegalovirus-associated TCR beta chains recognize cytomegalovirus antigens. In a later analysis, HLA-associated TCR beta chains were found to be more clonally expanded and to have lower generation probabilities than equally common non-associated chains. Correlated functional status among segregating V segments might reflect linkage disequilibrium, but an unknown experimental factor could not be ruled out. The classifier was reported to diagnose cytomegalovirus status with high specificity and sensitivity in both the original and validation cohorts. In a later genetic analysis, a missense DCLRE1C variant was associated with V-gene and J-gene trimming of TCR beta chains, and the association was replicated in an independent cohort. A further reported finding was that TCR beta sequences accurately predicted the HLA-A and HLA-B alleles for most subjects in the first cohort. In an earlier analysis of around 600 of the donors, most TCR beta V segments appeared in productive rearrangements about 87% or about 30% of the time, broadly matching IMGT annotations. A group of highly shared sequence variants was considered likely to be a technical artifact of the sequencing pipeline. Compared with the 666-donor mean, donors in an Asian-associated ancestry cluster had fewer N-insertions in productive TCRs, according to a later genetic analysis. Because HLA typing was unavailable for some donors at each locus, only the typed subset was used in association tests. Presence/absence analyses assumed roughly uniform sequencing depth across donors, an assumption that may not hold. Immune exposure information for the cohort was limited to CMV serostatus. The study listed 150 to 200 TCR beta chains as associated with cytomegalovirus.

The library was built by means of the immunoSEQ multiplex PCR assay. A mixture of 60 forward primers for TCR Vbeta segments and 13 reverse primers for TCR Jbeta segments was used in the multiplex PCR. The CDR3 region of rearranged TCR beta genes was amplified from genomic DNA with a multiplex PCR assay. On the Illumina HiSeq System, the amplified TCR beta libraries were sequenced as 87-base-pair reads. In the authors' own workflow: A later analysis tallied approximately 87 million unique TCR beta chains across the 666 repertoires, and around 10 million of those chains were shared by two or more donors. Raw reads were error-corrected and collapsed into unique sequences by a nearest-neighbor algorithm in which closely related sequences were merged to remove PCR and sequencing errors. Alignment of CDR3 sequences to IMGT reference sequences was used to assign V, D and J gene segments. For a sequence to be retained, a match of at least six nucleotides was required to both a V gene segment and a J gene segment. Rearrangements were called productive when the CDR3 lacked stop codons and stayed in frame with V and J; all others were non-productive. Following IMGT convention, CDR3 was defined as the stretch from the second conserved V-encoded cysteine up to the conserved J-encoded phenylalanine. The earlier analysis of about 570 of the donors excluded any sequence lacking an unambiguous match to a single V gene segment. An earlier analysis of 587 of the donors called V segments functional above 56.7% productive rearrangements and segregating when the between-donor standard deviation exceeded 5%. A statistical classification framework was built for diagnosing cytomegalovirus status from the catalog of TCR beta chain sequences. In a later analysis, V and J genes were assigned by comparing TCR nucleotide sequences against IMGT/GENE-DB human TR gene sequences. In a later analysis, CDR3 sequences and most-parsimonious VDJ recombination scenarios were assigned using the TCRdist pipeline. In a later analysis, each TCR beta chain was defined by its CDR3 amino acid sequence together with its V-gene family, and reads without a unique V-gene family were excluded. A later analysis removed several hundred highly shared, low-generation-probability nucleotide sequences to deal with suspected cross-contamination and a sequencing artifact. In a later analysis, a clonal expansion index was calculated for each public chain from normalized within-repertoire ranks of inferred template counts. In a later analysis, generation probabilities were computed with a VDJ recombination model fitted to out-of-frame rearrangements, and the resulting probabilities were checked against IGoR. A later analysis scored TCR-TCR, TCR-HLA and TCR-CMV co-occurrence with hypergeometric tests, applying a repertoire-size bias correction to TCR pairs. False discovery rates were estimated in a later analysis by permuting HLA or CMV assignments 20 times. In a later analysis, co-occurring TCRs were grouped using DBSCAN, with TCRdist sequence similarity added in when clustering inside HLA-allele-positive subsets. Co-occurrence clustering excluded repertoires with fewer than 30,000 or more than 120,000 public chains, plus five with anomalous nucleotide sharing. TCRdb's version of the immuneACCESS table is confined to in-frame rearrangements and falls short of the full clone set. An unresolved V gene accounts for under half of the shortfall where checked; the remainder is of unknown origin. That table supplies the V and J calls and clone size; D and trimming were determined from the DNA. For this sample there are more than 150,000 clones; about four fifths appear just once. The ten largest clones add up to approximately 1.5% of the sample.

A remark on this clone: The target of this receptor is not known. No qualities accompany the bases; no much larger clone lies one base away.

The cohort was made up of 500 to 850 healthy bone marrow donors. At the time of sampling, all cohort members were nominally healthy, though unrecorded immune exposures were likely present. The donor tested CMV seropositive, placing the donor among the 250 to 300 seropositive members of the cohort. A peripheral blood sample was collected from each donor, and TCR beta sequencing was performed on peripheral blood mononuclear cells. Genomic DNA was extracted from the blood cell samples with the Qiagen DNeasy Blood Extraction Kit. This TCR was recovered from a girl aged 5 to 17 in good health and CMV-seropositive. Sequenced: PBMCs.

The bases are TGTGCCAGCAGCATGGACAGGAGTGGAGAGACCCAGTACTTC. This is translated as CASSMDRSGETQYF. The V gene is TRBV5-4 and the J gene is TRBJ2-5; 7 nucleotides in the junction match TRBD1. For CDR1 and CDR2, the germline V gene (reference sequence) lists SGHNT and YYREEE. From V the trimming removes 4 bases and from J it removes 4 bases, while the gene matches leave 7 bases of the junction unaccounted for. Measured from the cysteine to the phenylalanine, the CDR3 is 14 residues long. The CDR3 DNA has 42 bases and is translated from base 1.